The source of this T cell receptor (beta chain) is a study of blood T cell repertoires in COVID-19 (TCRdb year 2020). Looking at the study overall: Collaborator samples came from the United States, Italy and Spain and covered acute and convalescent phases of COVID-19. Samples were obtained from the ongoing ImmuneRACE study (first 160 participants) and from over 1,000 subjects provided by 6 global collaborators. The repertoires were released in a freely available public database meant as a resource for research on the immune response to SARS-CoV-2. Where available, HLA class I and class II types were taken from metadata supplied by the sample provider and were not determined by assay-based typing. The material from the prospective study consisted of cDNA or gDNA derived from T cells, B-cell-depleted T cells, or PBMCs. Sample metadata almost always included a de-identified subject ID, COVID-19 status, age in years and sex. The dataset comprised deeply sampled blood TCRbeta repertoires from subjects exposed to, actively infected with, or recovered from COVID-19.

Study-wide findings and limitations: The quantity of clinical and demographic metadata differed by source and by participant and was supplied without curation.

TCRbeta CDR3 regions were amplified from genomic DNA by means of the immunoSEQ Assay, a bias-controlled multiplex PCR. As for the authors' bioinformatics: The number of nucleated cells in each sample was estimated from the amplification of reference gene primers within the assay. To quantify the absolute abundance of each unique TCRbeta CDR3 rearrangement, sequence reads were collapsed and filtered. For each sample, productive Simpson clonality was calculated as the square root of Simpson's diversity index over productive rearrangements. TCRdb holds this immuneACCESS table with in-frame rearrangements only. Some clones are missing; in checked studies, unresolved V genes explain under half, and the rest has no known cause. V and J calls and clone size are given by that table; D and trimming were obtained from the DNA. The sample contains approximately 120,000 clones, approximately 83% of them found a single time. Under 8% of the sample goes to the ten largest clones.

The junction carries 8 bases between V and J, which are trimmed by 4 bases and 2 bases respectively. The CDR3 spans 14 residues, from the cysteine through the phenylalanine. Just the 42-base CDR3 DNA is kept, in frame starting at base 1. The germline V gene (reference sequence) gives CDR1 as LGHDT and CDR2 as YNNKEL. Collaborating institutions collected whole blood in K2EDTA tubes following their own protocols. Collaborator samples were shipped for TCRbeta analysis as frozen whole blood, isolated PBMCs, or DNA extracted from either sample type. About this clone: Its antigen is still unknown. No much larger clone exists at a distance of one base, and base qualities are not known.

Sequencing was performed on peripheral blood. The source of this sequence is an older man with active or convalescent COVID-19. The V and J segments used are TRBV3-1 (or the pseudogene TRBV3-2) and TRBJ2-2, with TRBD2 as a weak D call on 6 bases. CDR3 region: CASSRDSNTGELFF. DNA sequence: TGTGCCAGCAGCCGGGACTCCAACACCGGGGAGCTGTTTTTT.